This is a list of T cell receptor beta chains from one sample in a study of regulatory T cells in long-lasting Graves disease. TCRdb passed the multiplex PCR reads through MiXCR, listing each CDR3 protein once. The sample lists under 250,000 distinct CDR3 sequences; 20% to 25% were seen once. The sample here was peripheral blood mononuclear cells (PBMCs), taken at new diagnosis, from a patient treated with antithyroid drugs. These receptors all stem from a female donor with Graves disease. Each CDR3 is given with its conserved first and last residue. The order of the fields is clone size, V gene, D gene, J gene, CDR3 DNA, CDR3 protein. D genes are given only for firm matches. The size field is filled for only some rows; it gives once, few, many or a size class.

few	TRBV3-1	.	TRBJ2-2	TGTGCCAGCAGCCGCACCAGGGGGGGCCCTACCGGGGAGCTGTTTTTT	CASSRTRGGPTGELFF
many	TRBV20-1	TRBD2	TRBJ2-3	TGCAGTGCTAGAGATCCTAGCGGGGGGGAGGACACGCAGTATTTT	CSARDPSGGEDTQYF
many	TRBV20-1	TRBD1	TRBJ1-1	TGCAGTGCGCCTCCACAGGGGACCTCATTTTACACTGAAGCTTTCTTT	CSAPPQGTSFYTEAFF
few	TRBV4-1	TRBD1	TRBJ2-2	TGCGCCAGCAGCCGACAATTGACAGGGGCCCCCGGGGAGCTGTTTTTT	CASSRQLTGAPGELFF
many	TRBV2	TRBD2	TRBJ2-7	TGTGCCAGCAGTGGTCAACGGGGGGGGGGGGACGAGCAGTACTTC	CASSGQRGGGDEQYF
few	TRBV9	.	TRBJ2-2	TGTGCCAGCAGCCAAACGGGACACCTAAACACCGGGGAGCTGTTTTTT	CASSQTGHLNTGELFF
many	TRBV11-2	.	TRBJ2-2	TGTGCCAGCAGCTCAATCACCGGGACTCGGAACACCGGGGAGCTGTTTTTT	CASSSITGTRNTGELFF
.	TRBV6-5	TRBD1	TRBJ2-7	TGTGCCAGCAGTTACGACAGGGACACCTACGAGCAGTACTTC	CASSYDRDTYEQYF
.	TRBV7-2	TRBD2	TRBJ2-3	TGTGCCAGCAGCACCCGACTAGCGGGGGGGCAAGATACGCAGTATTTT	CASSTRLAGGQDTQYF
many	TRBV10-3	TRBD1	TRBJ1-2	TGTGCCATCAGAGAAAGGACAGGGGGTGAGGGTGGCTACACCTTC	CAIRERTGGEGGYTF
few	TRBV20-1	.	TRBJ2-7	TGCAGTGCTCGAGACAGGTCGTACGAGCAGTACTTC	CSARDRSYEQYF
.	TRBV6-1	.	TRBJ1-2	TGTGCCAGCAGGGACGACACAGCTAACTATGGCTACACCTTC	CASRDDTANYGYTF
.	TRBV7-2	.	TRBJ1-5	TGTGCCAGCAGCTTAGGGCCATTGGGGAATCAGCCCCAGCATTTT	CASSLGPLGNQPQHF
once	TRBV28	.	TRBJ1-5	TGTGCCAGCAGGCAGGTTTTTAGCAATCAGCCCCAGCATTTT	CASRQVFSNQPQHF
many	TRBV7-2	TRBD1	TRBJ1-5	TGTGCCAGCAGCAAAGGACAGGGAGAAAATCAGCCCCAGCATTTT	CASSKGQGENQPQHF
many	TRBV28	.	TRBJ1-5	TGTGCCAGCAGTTTTCGGCAGGTGGGTCAGCCCCAGCATTTT	CASSFRQVGQPQHF
.	TRBV5-1	.	TRBJ1-6	TGCGCCAGCAGCCTAGACAGCTTACCCCTCCACTTT	CASSLDSLPLHF
many	TRBV28	TRBD1	TRBJ1-4	TGTGCCAGCAGTTTATACAGGGGCGGTGGGGAAAAACTGTTTTTT	CASSLYRGGGEKLFF
many	TRBV6-2/TRBV6-3	TRBD2	TRBJ2-5	TGTGCCAGCAGACTGGGACTAGCGGGGGGTCTTGAAGAGACCCAGTACTTC	CASRLGLAGGLEETQYF
.	TRBV7-9	.	TRBJ1-2	TGTGCCAGCAGCCGGCGGGGTTATGGCTACACCTTC	CASSRRGYGYTF
many	TRBV20-1	TRBD2	TRBJ2-7	TGCAGTGCTGCCAGACTAGCGGTTCACTCCTACGAGCAGTACTTC	CSAARLAVHSYEQYF
.	TRBV7-2	TRBD2	TRBJ2-3	TGTGCCAGCAGTCGGTGGGAGGGCGGTAAAGATACGCAGTATTTT	CASSRWEGGKDTQYF
many	TRBV28	TRBD1	TRBJ2-5	TGTGCCAGCAGTTTGGCCCGAGGGGGCAAGACCCAGTACTTC	CASSLARGGKTQYF
many	TRBV3-1	TRBD1	TRBJ2-5	TGTGCCAGCAGCCAAGCTTCAAGGGGGCAGGAGACCCAGTACTTC	CASSQASRGQETQYF
.	TRBV9	TRBD2	TRBJ2-3	TGTGCCAGCAGCGTAGGATCAGCGGGGCCCAGTGCGGATACGCAGTATTTT	CASSVGSAGPSADTQYF
many	TRBV20-1	.	TRBJ1-5	TGCAGTGCTACCGGACGGAATCAGCCCCAGCATTTT	CSATGRNQPQHF
many	TRBV6-1	.	TRBJ1-3	TGTGCCAGCACAACCGGGGTCGACCCTGGAAACACCATATATTTT	CASTTGVDPGNTIYF
many	TRBV24-1	TRBD1	TRBJ2-7	TGTGCCACCAGTGATTCCGGGACAGGCTCCTACGAGCAGTACTTC	CATSDSGTGSYEQYF
many	TRBV20-1	TRBD1	TRBJ2-1	TGCAGTGCAACGGACAGGGGGCGTGTGAATGAGCAGTTCTTC	CSATDRGRVNEQFF
many	TRBV6-1	.	TRBJ1-2	TGTGCCAGCAGGGACGGCAACTATGGCTACACCTTC	CASRDGNYGYTF
many	TRBV5-1	TRBD2	TRBJ2-3	TGCGCCAGCAGAGGACTAGCTAGTAAGGATACGCAGTATTTT	CASRGLASKDTQYF
.	TRBV7-2	.	TRBJ1-2	TGTGCCAGCAGCCCTATGGCTCACTATGACTACACCTTC	CASSPMAHYDYTF
many	TRBV2	TRBD2	TRBJ2-3	TGTGCCAGCAAGACTAGCGGGGGCACAGATACGCAGTATTTT	CASKTSGGTDTQYF
many	TRBV6-1	TRBD2	TRBJ2-1	TGTGCCAGCAGACTAGCGGGGGGGAGGCGTGATGAGCAGTTCTTC	CASRLAGGRRDEQFF
few	TRBV6-1	TRBD1	TRBJ1-1	TGTGCCAGCAGCTCGCCCGGGACAGGGAACACTGAAGCTTTCTTT	CASSSPGTGNTEAFF
.	TRBV30	TRBD1	TRBJ2-7	TGTGCCTGGATGGGTCCGGGACAGGGTCCCCACGAGCAGTACTTC	CAWMGPGQGPHEQYF
many	TRBV11-2	TRBD1	TRBJ2-7	TGTGCCAGCAGCTTAAGGCAGGGGGATGGAGGCTACGAGCAGTACTTC	CASSLRQGDGGYEQYF
few	TRBV28	.	TRBJ1-1	TGTGCCAGCACCCCATCGGGGTTCGGGAACACTGTAGCTTTCTTT	CASTPSGFGNTVAFF
many	TRBV11-2	TRBD1	TRBJ1-4	TGTGCCAGCAGCTTGGGACAGGCAACTAATGAAAAACTGTTTTTT	CASSLGQATNEKLFF